These T cell receptor beta chains were read from a single sample in a study of blood T cell repertoires in COVID-19. Here immunoSEQ multiplex PCR was the method, and the copy in TCRdb shows in-frame clones only, minus some. The sample records about 200,000 clones, about 81% being singletons. The sequencing input was peripheral blood. These receptors originate from a woman older than 75 with COVID-19, enrolled during active disease. The CDR3 runs from the conserved cysteine through the conserved F or W. A D gene is named only where the DNA matches it firmly. Clone size is not always given. Where it is, it says once, few, many or a class for expanded clones.

.	TRBV6-5	.	12	TRBJ2-3	CASRLLADTQYF	TGTGCCAGCAGGCTTCTAGCTGATACGCAGTATTTT
TRBD1	TRBV6-2/TRBV6-3	.	15	TRBJ1-1	CASSSLTGAGTEAFF	TGTGCCAGCAGTTCCCTGACAGGGGCTGGGACTGAAGCTTTCTTT
.	TRBV10-3	.	13	TRBJ1-1	CAISGQGNTEAFF	TGTGCCATCAGTGGGCAGGGTAACACTGAAGCTTTCTTT
.	TRBV10-3	.	13	TRBJ2-7	CAIRLLGTDEQYF	TGTGCCATCAGGCTACTAGGAACCGACGAGCAGTACTTC
.	TRBV18	.	16	TRBJ2-1	CASSPTGLLTINEQFF	TGTGCCAGCTCACCGACAGGACTCCTAACTATCAATGAGCAGTTCTTC
.	TRBV3-1/TRBV3-2	.	14	TRBJ1-1	CASTFGQLNTEAFF	TGTGCCAGCACCTTTGGGCAGTTGAACACTGAAGCTTTCTTT
TRBD1	TRBV9	.	15	TRBJ2-5	CASSARDSRSETQYF	TGTGCCAGCAGCGCCCGGGACAGCCGCTCAGAGACCCAGTACTTC
.	TRBV4-2	few	14	TRBJ1-3	CASSPPGSGNTIYF	TGTGCCAGCAGCCCCCCGGGGTCTGGAAACACCATATATTTT
.	TRBV28	.	17	TRBJ1-1	CASSPAWTDIRNTEAFF	TGTGCCAGCAGCCCCGCTTGGACAGACATCAGGAACACTGAAGCTTTCTTT
.	TRBV11-2	.	14	TRBJ1-6	CASSLNLYNSPLHF	TGTGCCAGCAGCTTAAATCTCTATAATTCACCCCTCCACTTT
.	TRBV13	.	14	TRBJ1-3	CASSSSGSGNTIYF	TGTGCCAGCAGCTCCTCGGGATCTGGAAACACCATATATTTT
.	TRBV5-1	.	13	TRBJ1-5	CASSFSPDQPQHF	TGCGCCAGCAGCTTCTCCCCGGATCAGCCCCAGCATTTT
.	TRBV7-9	.	13	TRBJ1-1	CASSLGGGTEAFF	TGTGCCAGCAGCTTAGGGGGAGGCACTGAAGCTTTCTTT
.	TRBV28	.	13	TRBJ1-1	CASSLLGATEAFF	TGTGCCAGCAGTTTATTGGGGGCCACTGAAGCTTTCTTT
.	TRBV18	.	16	TRBJ2-1	CASSPRNPETVRGEVF	TGTGCCAGCTCACCACGGAATCCCGAGACGGTGAGAGGAGAGGTCTTC
TRBD1	TRBV14	once	14	TRBJ1-6	CASSQTGSNSPLHF	TGTGCCAGCAGCCAGACAGGGTCCAATTCACCCCTCCACTTT
TRBD1	TRBV6-1	once	16	TRBJ1-6	CASSVPPGGSNSPLHF	TGTGCCAGCAGTGTTCCCCCAGGGGGCAGTAATTCACCCCTCCACTTT
.	TRBV11-3	.	16	TRBJ2-1	CASSLGGVSSYNEQFF	TGTGCCAGCAGCTTAGGGGGGGTCAGCTCCTACAATGAGCAGTTCTTC
.	TRBV7-2	.	12	TRBJ2-7	CASREGTHEQYF	TGTGCCAGCAGGGAGGGAACCCACGAGCAGTACTTC
.	TRBV19	.	14	TRBJ2-4	CASMGGATKNIQYF	TGTGCCAGTATGGGGGGGGCAACCAAAAACATTCAGTACTTC
.	TRBV19	.	14	TRBJ2-1	CASSIRGGYNEQFF	TGTGCCAGTAGTATAAGAGGCGGCTACAATGAGCAGTTCTTC
TRBD1	TRBV6-6	.	15	TRBJ1-2	CASSYLQGAGYGYTF	TGTGCCAGCAGTTACTTACAGGGGGCGGGCTATGGCTACACCTTC
TRBD1	TRBV4-2	.	17	TRBJ2-2	CASSFGQGGSGTGELFF	TGTGCCAGCAGCTTCGGACAGGGAGGATCGGGCACCGGGGAGCTGTTTTTT
.	TRBV4-3	.	15	TRBJ1-6	CASSQDYMGGSPLHF	TGCGCCAGCAGCCAAGATTACATGGGGGGTTCACCCCTCCACTTT
.	TRBV18	.	15	TRBJ1-6	CASSPTELGGSPLHF	TGTGCCAGCTCTCCAACGGAACTGGGGGGTTCACCCCTCCACTTT
TRBD2	TRBV5-1	.	15	TRBJ2-1	CASSIPSGNYNEQFF	TGCGCCAGCAGCATCCCTAGCGGAAACTACAATGAGCAGTTCTTC